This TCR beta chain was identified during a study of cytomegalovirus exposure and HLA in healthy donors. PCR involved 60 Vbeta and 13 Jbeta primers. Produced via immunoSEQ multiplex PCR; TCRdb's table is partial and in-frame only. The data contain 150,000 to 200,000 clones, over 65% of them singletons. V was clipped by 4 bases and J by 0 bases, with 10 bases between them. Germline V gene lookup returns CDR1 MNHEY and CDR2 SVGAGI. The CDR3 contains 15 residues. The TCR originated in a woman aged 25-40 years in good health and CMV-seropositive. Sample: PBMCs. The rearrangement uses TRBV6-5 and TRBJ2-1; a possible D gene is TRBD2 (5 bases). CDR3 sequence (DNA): TGTGCCAGCAGTTTTAGCGCCAGCTCCTACAATGAGCAGTTCTTC. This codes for CASSFSASSYNEQFF.